Shown below are 27 T cell receptor beta chains from a single sample sequenced in a study of Ad26.COV2.S vaccination and SARS-CoV-2 variants. Only in-frame clones appear in the TCRdb table, and some are missing; sequencing was by immunoSEQ multiplex PCR. This table has around 450,000 clones, 88% appearing once. Treatment in this sample: approximately 18 received Ad26.COV2.S at low or high dose, single or two shots; roughly five received placebo; per-sample allocation not given. The samples were gathered on day 63 after the first injection of vaccine or placebo. The sample here was peripheral blood, taken in a trial of Ad26.COV2.S vaccine versus placebo. These receptors were collected from a person aged 18-65 years who received the Ad26.COV2.S COVID-19 vaccine or a placebo.

The rearrangement joins TRBV5-4 to TRBJ2-1, with 8 bases matching TRBD2. CDR1 is SGHNT and CDR2 is YYREEE in the germline V gene (reference sequence). Germline trimming cut 5 bases from V and 5 bases from J; bases unmatched to any gene: 12. The CDR3 is made up of 16 amino acids. CDR3 nucleotide sequence: TGTGCCAGCAGACTCGTGACGGGGGGGGTGAACAATGAGCAGTTCTTC. As protein: CASRLVTGGVNNEQFF.

The chain links TRBV7-8 to TRBJ2-3; possible D gene TRBD2, 7 bases. The CDR3 length is 16 residues. V gave up 1 base and J gave up 6 bases, with 17 bases separating them. CDR1 is SGHVS and CDR2 is FQNEAQ in the germline V gene. The CDR3 region has the DNA TGTGCCAGCAGCTTAGTTGGGGGGGCTGGGATCGATACGCAGTATTTT. It encodes CASSLVGGAGIDTQYF.

J is TRBJ2-2 and V is TRBV5-1; no clear D. The CDR3 contains 12 residues. Trimming took off 0 bases at V and 8 bases at J, with 5 bases between the two ends. From germline, CDR1 is SGHRS and CDR2 YFSETQ. The CDR3 bases are TGCGCCAGCAGCTTGGGGATTGGGGAGCTGTTTTTT. The encoded protein is CASSLGIGELFF.

The chain is built from TRBV5-6 and TRBJ2-7; TRBD2 aligns across 7 bases. The V and J ends lost 2 bases and 0 bases, in that order; junction bases with no gene match: 11. From germline, CDR1 is SGHDT and CDR2 YYEEEE. CDR3 length equals 17 residues. CDR3: CASSLRGSGGTSYEQYF. The CDR3 DNA sequence: TGTGCCAGCAGCTTAAGAGGTTCGGGGGGAACCTCCTACGAGCAGTACTTC. The full variable domain, rest sourced from reference TRBV5-6 and TRBJ2-7, is DAGVTQSPTHLIKTRGQQVTLRCSPKSGHDTVSWYQQALGQGPQFIFQYYEEEERQRGNFPDRFSGHQFPNYSSELNVNALLLGDSALYLCASSLRGSGGTSYEQYFGPGTRLTVT.

This chain links TRBV5-4 with TRBJ2-7; 10 nucleotides match TRBD1. CDR3 length: 16 residues. The germline V gene has CDR1 SGHNT and CDR2 YYREEE (reference sequence). V dropped 1 base and J dropped 2; count of bases not matched to a gene: 6. The CDR3 nucleotides read TGTGCCAGCAGCTTGTATGGGACAGGGGTCGCCTACGAGCAGTACTTC. Residues: CASSLYGTGVAYEQYF.

The chain carries TRBV6-5 and TRBJ1-1; unclear D gene. The germline CDR1 and CDR2 sequences are MNHEY and SVGAGI. The length of the CDR3 is 13 residues. The V gene lost 8 bases and the J gene lost 1 base, with 11 bases spanning the gap. In nucleotides, the CDR3 is TGTGCCAGCTTAGACGGATGGAACACTGAAGCTTTCTTT. The encoded protein is CASLDGWNTEAFF.

J is TRBJ1-2 and V is TRBV7-3, with a possible D match to TRBD1 (5 bases). The CDR3 sequence is 14 residues long. Germline-derived CDR1 and CDR2 are SGHTA and FQGTGA. V lost 2 bases to trimming and J lost 8 bases, with 15 bases between them. In DNA form, the CDR3 reads TGTGCCAGCAGCTTATTATCGGGGCCCGGGGGCTACACCTTC. Translated, it gives CASSLLSGPGGYTF. The full variable domain, completed using reference TRBV7-3 and TRBJ1-2, is GAGVSQTPSNKVTEKGKYVELRCDPISGHTALYWYRQSLGQGPEFLIYFQGTGAADDSGLPNDRFFAVRPEGSVSTLKIQRTERGDSAVYLCASSLLSGPGGYTFGSGTRLTVV.

This clone appeared once. This chain connects TRBV6-2 or TRBV6-3 to TRBJ2-3, with 12 bases identical to TRBD2. The CDR3 length is 17 residues. The trim removed 2 bases at V and 2 bases at J, leaving 5 bases unmatched. CDR1 and CDR2 from the germline V gene are MNHEY and SVGEGT. CDR3 loop: CASSYPLAGGYTDTQYF. The DNA for the CDR3 is TGTGCCAGCAGTTACCCCCTAGCGGGGGGGTACACAGATACGCAGTATTTT.

The genes are TRBV5-4 and TRBJ2-1; D uncertain. Trimming left V 0 bases short and J 9 bases short, with 13 bases between. The CDR3 covers 14 residues. Per germline, CDR1 SGHNT and CDR2 YYREEE (reference sequence). The CDR3 nucleotides read TGTGCCAGCAGCTTGGATTTGTCCTCAGGTGAGCAGTTCTTC. Its protein product is CASSLDLSSGEQFF.

The chain uses TRBV9 and TRBJ2-3, with 7 bases that match TRBD2. The CDR3 has 15 residues. Germline-derived CDR1 and CDR2 are SGDLS and YYNGEE. Trimming at V came to 0 bases and at J to 6 bases, leaving 7 bases not matched to a gene. The DNA of the CDR3 is TGTGCCAGCAGCGTAGGGTACGCCGGGGGGGATACGCAGTATTTT. Translation gives CASSVGYAGGDTQYF.

V and J are TRBV18 and TRBJ2-5, with D possibly being TRBD1 or TRBD2 (5 bases each). Germline V gene lookup returns CDR1 KGHSH and CDR2 LQKENI. The CDR3 consists of 17 residues. The V end was cut by 4 bases, the J end by 5 bases, with 23 bases between. The CDR3 protein is CASSLLNRDAGEETQYF. In nucleotides, the CDR3 is TGTGCCAGCTCACTGCTAAACCGGGACGCTGGGGAGGAGACCCAGTACTTC.

The CDR3 sequence: CASSFGGLGYTF. The CDR3 DNA reads TGTGCCAGCAGTTTCGGGGGGCTTGGCTACACCTTC. This sequence joins TRBV12-3 or TRBV12-4 and TRBJ1-2, with a possible D match to TRBD1 (6 bases). The CDR3 extends over 12 amino acids. V lost 3 bases, J lost 7 bases, and 9 bases lay in between.

V is TRBV7-8 and J is TRBJ2-5; the match to TRBD1 covers 8 bases. CDR1 is SGHVS, CDR2 FQNEAQ, per germline. Trimming cost V 4 bases and J 1 base; bases outside gene matches: 8. CDR3 length: 16 residues. CDR3 loop: CASSSQDRAFQETQYF. In DNA, the CDR3 is TGTGCCAGCAGCTCCCAGGACAGGGCGTTCCAAGAGACCCAGTACTTC.

This rearrangement joins TRBV6-2 or TRBV6-3 to TRBJ1-5; TRBD1 agrees at 8 bases. Germline V CDR1 and CDR2: MNHEY, SVGEGT. This CDR3 spans 18 amino acids. V gave up 6 bases and J gave up 6 bases; unmatched junction bases: 19. CDR3 residues: CASRYGQGWATSFQPQHF. CDR3 coding DNA: TGTGCCAGCAGATACGGACAGGGTTGGGCCACATCCTTTCAGCCCCAGCATTTT.

The V gene is TRBV6-2 or TRBV6-3, the J gene TRBJ1-5; 9 bases are a match to TRBD1. The CDR3 is 15 residues long. V was clipped by 4 bases and J by 5 bases; unmatched bases: 6. Germline V gene lookup returns CDR1 MNHEY and CDR2 SVGEGT. CDR3 in DNA: TGTGCCAGCAGTTTCCCGGGACAGGGCGATCAGCCCCAGCATTTT. The encoded protein is CASSFPGQGDQPQHF.

This clone was seen a handful of times. The chain links TRBV3-1 (or the pseudogene TRBV3-2) to TRBJ1-1, with D possibly matching TRBD1 (6 bases). The CDR3 is made up of 15 amino acids. Trimming took 0 bases from V and 5 from J, leaving 13 bases between them. Germline V gene lookup returns CDR1 LGHDT and CDR2 YNNKEL (reference sequence). The CDR3 DNA sequence: TGTGCCAGCAGCCAAGACCATGACAGGTTAACTGAAGCTTTCTTT. Amino acids: CASSQDHDRLTEAFF.

The chain couples TRBV4-2 to TRBJ1-6; D remains ambiguous. The CDR3 consists of 12 residues. V lost 1 base to trimming and J lost 10 bases, with 5 bases between them. Germline V CDR1 and CDR2: LGHNA, YNFKEQ. The CDR3 loop reads CASSQVRSPLHF. The CDR3 nucleotides read TGTGCCAGCAGCCAAGTACGCTCACCCCTCCACTTT.

This clone was observed once. This chain connects TRBV10-3 to TRBJ1-2; 7 bases line up with TRBD1. CDR3 length: 15 amino acids. CDR1 is ENHRY and CDR2 is SYGVKD in the germline V gene. V was pared by 0 bases and J by 5 bases, with 6 bases of the junction left unmatched. The DNA for the CDR3 is TGTGCCATCAGTGAGTCGGCAGGGGGAGGGTATGGCTACACCTTC. It yields the protein CAISESAGGGYGYTF.

The rearrangement links TRBV2 to TRBJ2-2; D might be TRBD1 (6 bases). Germline assignment: CDR1 SNHLY and CDR2 FYNNEI. This CDR3 contains 14 residues. Between the trimmed V and J ends, which lost 7 bases and 5 bases, there was a span of 14 bases. The CDR3: CASILGARTGELFF. The CDR3 DNA follows: TGTGCCAGCATCTTGGGGGCCCGAACCGGGGAGCTGTTTTTT.

The chain couples TRBV7-9 to TRBJ2-3, with 9 bases aligning to TRBD2. Germline CDR1 SEHNR, CDR2 FQNEAQ (reference sequence). Unmatched junction bases numbered 5, after V lost 1 base and J lost 3 bases. The CDR3 consists of 16 residues. This chain's CDR3 is CASSLVLAGVTDTQYF. Written as DNA, the CDR3 is TGTGCCAGCAGCTTAGTTTTAGCGGGGGTTACAGATACGCAGTATTTT.

This sequence joins TRBV9 and TRBJ2-3; the match to TRBD2 covers 9 bases. This CDR3 comprises 16 residues. The V and J ends lost 3 bases and 2 bases, in that order; junction bases with no gene match: 7. In germline, CDR1 is SGDLS, CDR2 YYNGEE. CDR3 DNA sequence: TGTGCCAGCAGCGCGAGTTGGACTAGCGCCACAGATACGCAGTATTTT. Translating it yields CASSASWTSATDTQYF.

The chain combines TRBV7-2 with TRBJ1-1, with D possibly being TRBD1 (5 bases). Germline CDR1 is SGHTA and CDR2 is FQGNSA. V gave up 5 bases and J gave up 0 bases, with 10 bases separating them. This CDR3 region has 14 residues. CDR3 in DNA: TGTGCCAGCAGCACCGAGGGACTGAACACTGAAGCTTTCTTT. This sequence encodes CASSTEGLNTEAFF. Complete variable domain (other parts from reference TRBV7-2 and TRBJ1-1): GAGVSQSPSNKVTEKGKDVELRCDPISGHTALYWYRQSLGQGLEFLIYFQGNSAPDKSGLPSDRFSAERTGGSVSTLTIQRTQQEDSAVYLCASSTEGLNTEAFFGQGTRLTVV.

The chain couples TRBV7-2 to TRBJ1-2, with D unclear. V lost 1 base to trimming and J lost 0 bases, with 6 bases between them. This CDR3 is built from 14 residues. CDR1 is SGHTA and CDR2 is FQGNSA in the germline V gene. Here the CDR3 reads CASSLDLANYGYTF. The CDR3 DNA follows: TGTGCCAGCAGCTTAGATCTGGCTAACTATGGCTACACCTTC. The entire variable domain, with the rest obtained from reference TRBV7-2 and TRBJ1-2, is as follows: GAGVSQSPSNKVTEKGKDVELRCDPISGHTALYWYRQSLGQGLEFLIYFQGNSAPDKSGLPSDRFSAERTGGSVSTLTIQRTQQEDSAVYLCASSLDLANYGYTFGSGTRLTVV.

V usage is TRBV6-5 and J usage is TRBJ2-7, with 9 bases lining up with TRBD1. Germline CDR1 and CDR2: MNHEY and SVGAGI. The CDR3 length is 14 residues. The V gene end was trimmed by 6 bases and the J gene end by 5 bases; junction bases not matched to a gene: 8. CDR3 sequence reads: CASRRSGTGHEQYF. In nucleotides, the CDR3 is TGTGCCAGCAGAAGGTCCGGGACAGGGCACGAGCAGTACTTC.

The J gene is TRBJ1-3, the V gene TRBV19; D may be TRBD1 (6 bases). CDR1 is LNHDA and CDR2 is SQIVND in the germline V gene (reference sequence). V gave up 8 bases and J gave up 2 bases, with 10 bases separating them. The CDR3 has 13 residues. The CDR3 loop reads CASAGTPGNTIYF. The DNA for the CDR3 is TGTGCCAGTGCCGGGACACCTGGAAACACCATATATTTT.

The V gene is TRBV30, the J gene TRBJ2-2, with D possibly TRBD1 on 5 matching bases. CDR3 length: 13 amino acids. V lost 0 bases and J 9 bases, leaving 11 bases between the germline ends. Germline V gene data show CDR1 as GTSNPN and CDR2 as SVGIG (reference sequence). The CDR3 loop reads CAWSVAGPRELFF. DNA of the CDR3: TGTGCCTGGAGTGTAGCAGGGCCCCGGGAGCTGTTTTTT.

This clone came up a few times. This chain links TRBV11-2 with TRBJ1-2, with a weak D call TRBD1 (5 bases). Germline loops: CDR1 SGHAT, CDR2 FQNNGV. V was cut by 3 bases and J by 0 bases, with 8 bases left in between. There are 14 residues in the CDR3. The CDR3 DNA is TGTGCCAGCAGCTTTGACAGCCCTAACTATGGCTACACCTTC. It specifies CASSFDSPNYGYTF.